One T cell receptor (beta chain) is described in this entry. What this receptor recognizes is not known. No base-level quality is on record; no much larger clone is a single base apart. These data belong to a study of blood T cell repertoires in COVID-19 (dated by TCRdb to the early 2020s). Turning to the overall study: The collaborator samples originated in the United States, Italy and Spain and spanned the acute and convalescent phases of COVID-19. The prospective study material was composed of cDNA or gDNA derived from T cells, B-cell-depleted T cells, or PBMCs. Deeply sampled blood TCRbeta repertoires from subjects exposed to, actively infected with, or recovered from COVID-19 were included in the dataset. A freely available public database, intended as a resource for researchers studying the immune response to SARS-CoV-2, is where the repertoires were released. The samples were drawn from the first 160 participants of the ongoing ImmuneRACE study and from 1,254 subjects provided by 6 global collaborators. Sample metadata almost always included a de-identified subject ID, COVID-19 status, age in years and sex. HLA class I and class II types, where available, came from metadata supplied by the sample provider rather than from assay-based typing. Study-level results and caveats: The amount of clinical and demographic metadata varied by source and participant and was provided uncurated.

Each collaborating institution followed its own protocols to collect whole blood in K2EDTA tubes. For TCRbeta analysis, collaborators shipped samples in one of three forms: frozen whole blood, isolated PBMCs, or DNA extracted from either of those sample types. TCRbeta CDR3 regions were amplified from genomic DNA using the immunoSEQ Assay, a bias-controlled multiplex PCR. The authors' analysis ran thus. The number of nucleated cells in each sample was estimated by amplification of reference gene primers within the assay. To quantify the absolute abundance of each unique TCRbeta CDR3 rearrangement, sequence reads were collapsed and filtered. For each sample, productive Simpson clonality was calculated as the square root of Simpson's diversity index over productive rearrangements. TCRdb mirrors the immuneACCESS table, restricted to in-frame sequences. Some clones are absent from its copies; in checked studies, under half trace to an unresolved V gene, and the reason for the others is unknown. That table furnishes V, J and clone size, whereas the DNA furnished D and trimming. This sample gives around 200,000 clones in total; roughly 90% of them show up just once. The ten largest clonotypes hold roughly 2% of the sample.

CDR1 is given as MNHEY and CDR2 as SMNVEV, both from the germline V gene (reference sequence). V and J are truncated by 0 bases and 0 bases respectively, leaving an intervening sequence of 6 bases. Reading from cysteine to phenylalanine, the CDR3 counts 15 amino acids. Only the CDR3 DNA stays, 45 bases, in frame from base 1. This sequence originates from a woman between 45 and 65 years old with acute or convalescent COVID-19. Input material: peripheral blood. The sequence joins TRBV27 to TRBJ1-3; no D gene call is confident. The CDR3 here reads CASSLSAVSGNTIYF. In nucleotides, the sequence is TGTGCCAGCAGTTTATCGGCAGTCTCTGGAAACACCATATATTTT.